This T cell receptor (beta chain) was profiled in a study of metastatic and nonmetastatic thyroid tumors. Trimming shortened V by 2 bases and J by 13 bases, and 21 bases separated the two germline ends. Germline CDR1 and CDR2: MNHNS and SASEGT. The CDR3 has 16 amino acids. Nobody among the patients had been given any treatment before thyroid surgery. Using MiXCR, TCRdb re-called clones from the PCR reads. Of approximately 70,000 clones in the sample, roughly 4% were seen once. Sequencing used blood. The chain is built from TRBV6-1 and TRBJ1-6, with D perhaps matching TRBD1 (5 bases). The TCR comes from a female donor with papillary thyroid cancer or a benign thyroid nodule (not recorded which). Some clones in this sample may be carry-over from other donors' samples. The CDR3 bases are TGTGCCAGCAGTGAAATGTCGTCAGGGCGGATGTTTCCCCTCCACTTT. Protein: CASSEMSSGRMFPLHF.